The 32 T cell receptor beta chains below were found in one sample sequenced in a study of blood T cell repertoires in COVID-19. The data were produced by immunoSEQ multiplex PCR, yet TCRdb's version contains in-frame clones alone and is incomplete. Of approximately 280,000 clones listed, roughly 91% are singletons. The sequenced sample consisted of peripheral blood. The receptors derive from a man aged 40-49 years with acute or convalescent COVID-19.

The J gene is TRBJ1-3, the V gene TRBV27; D not certain. Germline CDR1 reads MNHEY; CDR2 reads SMNVEV (reference sequence). CDR3 length: 16 amino acids. V lost 2 bases to trimming and J lost 0 bases, with 11 bases between them. CDR3 DNA: TGTGCCAGCAGTTTACCTCCCCGGGGCTCTGGAAACACCATATATTTT. Translated: CASSLPPRGSGNTIYF.

The chain recombines TRBV19 with TRBJ2-3; 7 bases line up with TRBD2. After removal of 6 bases from V and 1 base from J, the junction contained 1 base not matched to a gene. Germline V gives CDR1 LNHDA, CDR2 SQIVND (reference sequence). This CDR3 has 13 amino acids. The chain's CDR3 is CASRLAGTDTQYF. As DNA, the CDR3 is TGTGCCAGTAGGCTAGCGGGCACAGATACGCAGTATTTT.

The genes are TRBV5-1 and TRBJ1-1; perhaps TRBD1 as D (5 bases). Trimming stripped 4 bases from V and 5 bases from J, with 15 bases between. The CDR3 runs 14 residues. The germline CDR1 and CDR2 sequences are SGHRS and YFSETQ. CDR3 in DNA: TGCGCCAGCAGCCTCGGGACGGAGGGGACTGAAGCTTTCTTT. This sequence encodes CASSLGTEGTEAFF.

The J gene is TRBJ2-2, the V gene TRBV4-1; D may be TRBD2 (5 bases). This CDR3 is built from 15 residues. V lost 5 bases to trimming and J lost 2 bases, with 12 bases between them. CDR1 is MGHRA, CDR2 YSYEKL, per germline. DNA for the CDR3: TGCGCCAGCAGCTCGCCCGGGAAAAACACCGGGGAGCTGTTTTTT. The encoded protein is CASSSPGKNTGELFF.

The chain combines TRBV19 with TRBJ1-1; 10 nucleotides agree with TRBD1. The CDR3 loop spans 15 amino acids. With 1 base clipped from V and 5 bases from J, the junction kept 4 bases outside the gene matches. From germline, CDR1 is LNHDA and CDR2 SQIVND (reference sequence). CDR3 DNA: TGTGCCAGTAGTATAGGACAGGGGGCGGGTACTGAAGCTTTCTTT. The encoded protein is CASSIGQGAGTEAFF. Based on the CDR3 plus reference TRBV19 and TRBJ1-1, the full variable domain is DGGITQSPKYLFRKEGQNVTLSCEQNLNHDAMYWYRQDPGQGLRLIYYSQIVNDFQKGDIAEGYSVSREKKESFPLTVTSAQKNPTAFYLCASSIGQGAGTEAFFGQGTRLTVV.

Only one count was recorded for this clone. The CDR3 DNA sequence: TGTGCCAGCAGAGCTCCTCCGGGACAGGGTGGGAGGGATACGCAGTATTTT. Translating gives CASRAPPGQGGRDTQYF. This rearrangement joins TRBV2 to TRBJ2-3, with 9 bases matching TRBD1. CDR3 length: 17 residues. V lost 6 bases, J lost 6 bases, and 16 bases stayed unmatched. CDR1 and CDR2 from the germline V gene are SNHLY and FYNNEI.

V and J are TRBV7-9 and TRBJ1-5, with D possibly matching TRBD1 (5 bases). The germline CDR1 and CDR2 sequences are SEHNR and FQNEAQ (reference sequence). Deletions cut 4 bases from V and 0 bases from J, with 19 bases between. The length of the CDR3 is 18 residues. In DNA form, the CDR3 reads TGTGCCAGCAGCTCCCAAGTAGACAGTACCCATAGCAATCAGCCCCAGCATTTT. This sequence encodes CASSSQVDSTHSNQPQHF.

This rearrangement joins TRBV5-6 to TRBJ1-2; D is ambiguous. CDR1 is SGHDT and CDR2 is YYEEEE in the germline V gene. With 1 base removed from V and 2 bases from J, the gap between germline ends came to 12 bases. This CDR3 is built from 15 residues. The CDR3 DNA follows: TGTGCCAGCAGCTTGCGGGGTTACGGGAACTATGGCTACACCTTC. Residues: CASSLRGYGNYGYTF. The full variable domain, completed using reference TRBV5-6 and TRBJ1-2, is DAGVTQSPTHLIKTRGQQVTLRCSPKSGHDTVSWYQQALGQGPQFIFQYYEEEERQRGNFPDRFSGHQFPNYSSELNVNALLLGDSALYLCASSLRGYGNYGYTFGSGTRLTVV.

V gene TRBV6-5 combines with J gene TRBJ1-2; 8 bases map to TRBD1. The ends lost 5 bases at V and 6 bases at J; junction bases unmatched: 8. The germline gives CDR1 MNHEY, CDR2 SVGAGI. CDR3 length: 14 amino acids. The CDR3 coding sequence is TGTGCCAGCAGTCCCCGGGACAGGCTTCATGGCTACACCTTC. Translating it yields CASSPRDRLHGYTF.

The rearrangement uses TRBV9 and TRBJ1-3; 7 positions match TRBD1. V lost 1 base, J lost 3 bases, and 4 bases stayed unmatched. Germline V gives CDR1 SGDLS, CDR2 YYNGEE. This CDR3 is built from 15 residues. The CDR3 DNA is TGTGCCAGCAGCGTATTACAGGGGAATGGAAACACCATATATTTT. Translated, it gives CASSVLQGNGNTIYF.

The chain uses TRBV6-5 and TRBJ2-1, with D perhaps TRBD1 (6 bases). Deletions cut 4 bases from V and 10 bases from J, with 11 bases between. The germline V gene encodes CDR1 MNHEY and CDR2 SVGAGI. The CDR3 covers 12 residues. Written as DNA, the CDR3 is TGTGCCAGCAGTTTACAGGGAGACGAGCAGTTCTTC. Residues: CASSLQGDEQFF.

The V gene is TRBV6-5, the J gene TRBJ1-5; D may be TRBD1 (5 bases). The germline CDR1 and CDR2 sequences are MNHEY and SVGAGI. Between the trimmed V and J ends, which lost 8 bases and 5 bases, there was a span of 13 bases. The CDR3 runs 13 residues. CDR3 nucleotides: TGTGCCAGCGGGTCCTCAGGGCATCAGCCCCAGCATTTT. This codes for CASGSSGHQPQHF.

The rearrangement joins TRBV27 to TRBJ2-7, with 10 bases that match TRBD2. Germline V lookup: CDR1 MNHEY, CDR2 SMNVEV (reference sequence). The CDR3 totals 15 residues. V lost 2 bases to trimming and J lost 4 bases; unmatched junction nucleotides: 5. The DNA of the CDR3 is TGTGCCAGCAGTTTAAGAGCGGGGGGGCTGTACGAGCAGTACTTC. This codes for CASSLRAGGLYEQYF.

The chain combines TRBV5-1 with TRBJ1-2, with 7 bases matching TRBD1. Germline V CDR1 and CDR2: SGHRS, YFSETQ. The V segment lost 2 bases and the J segment 0 bases; nucleotides outside the gene matches: 7. CDR3 length equals 16 residues. CDR3 bases: TGCGCCAGCAGCTTAAGTAGTCAGGGGGCTAACTATGGCTACACCTTC. It is translated as CASSLSSQGANYGYTF.

The rearrangement joins TRBV11-2 to TRBJ2-7; a possible D gene is TRBD1 (6 bases). CDR3 length: 14 residues. The germline V gene encodes CDR1 SGHAT and CDR2 FQNNGV. V dropped 0 bases and J dropped 2 bases, with 8 bases sitting between them. This CDR3 is CASSLDRQAYEQYF. The CDR3 nucleotides are TGTGCCAGCAGCTTAGATCGACAGGCCTACGAGCAGTACTTC.

This CDR3 is CASRTMTGAGSYEQYF. In nucleotides, the CDR3 is TGTGCCAGCAGGACCATGACAGGTGCAGGGTCCTACGAGCAGTACTTC. The chain uses TRBV5-6 and TRBJ2-7; D is perhaps TRBD1 (6 bases). Germline lookup yields CDR1 SGHDT and CDR2 YYEEEE. With 5 bases removed from V and 1 base from J, the gap between germline ends came to 19 bases. The CDR3 covers 16 residues. The variable domain in full, completed from reference TRBV5-6 and TRBJ2-7, reads DAGVTQSPTHLIKTRGQQVTLRCSPKSGHDTVSWYQQALGQGPQFIFQYYEEEERQRGNFPDRFSGHQFPNYSSELNVNALLLGDSALYLCASRTMTGAGSYEQYFGPGTRLTVT.

This sequence joins TRBV7-6 and TRBJ2-7, with TRBD1 identical over 10 bases. The CDR3 is 14 amino acids. Trimming removed 4 bases from V and 5 bases from J; junction bases left unmatched: 5. CDR1 and CDR2 (germline): SGHVS, FNYEAQ. CDR3 bases: TGTGCCAGCAGCTCTCGGACAGGGGGAAACGAGCAGTACTTC. The encoded protein is CASSSRTGGNEQYF. The full variable domain, completed using reference TRBV7-6 and TRBJ2-7, is GAGVSQSPRYKVTKRGQDVALRCDPISGHVSLYWYRQALGQGPEFLTYFNYEAQQDKSGLPNDRFSAERPEGSISTLTIQRTEQRDSAMYRCASSSRTGGNEQYFGPGTRLTVT.

The chain recombines TRBV11-1 with TRBJ2-1; 9 bases match TRBD1. The CDR3 loop spans 15 amino acids. The J segment lost 5 bases and the V segment lost 1 base, leaving 3 bases of the junction unmatched. Germline CDR1 is SGHAT and CDR2 is FQDESV (reference sequence). CDR3 DNA sequence: TGTGCCAGCAGCTTAGGGACAGGGGAGAACAATGAGCAGTTCTTC. Translated: CASSLGTGENNEQFF.

This clone was counted between two and nine times. The chain uses TRBV24-1 and TRBJ1-5, with 8 bases that match TRBD1. Germline V CDR1 and CDR2: KGHDR, SFDVKD. This CDR3 has 17 amino acids. Losses at the gene ends were 4 bases for V and 3 bases for J; bases not matched to a gene: 10. The CDR3 DNA reads TGTGCCACCAGTGACTCTCGACAGGGGCCTCTCAATCAGCCCCAGCATTTT. This translates into CATSDSRQGPLNQPQHF.

The J gene is TRBJ1-2, the V gene TRBV10-3; TRBD1 matches 12 bases. V shed 2 bases and J 8 bases; nucleotides not matched to a gene: 15. Looked up from germline, CDR1 is ENHRY and CDR2 is SYGVKD. This CDR3 region has 18 residues. CDR3 sequence: CAISEDVSGDRGPEGYTF. CDR3 bases: TGTGCCATCAGTGAGGACGTATCAGGGGACAGGGGGCCGGAAGGCTACACCTTC.

CDR3 amino acids: CASSPRTGSSYNSPLHF. The CDR3 DNA sequence: TGTGCCAGCAGCCCCCGGACTGGAAGCTCCTATAATTCACCCCTCCACTTT. The genes are TRBV9 and TRBJ1-6; D is undetermined. The germline gives CDR1 SGDLS, CDR2 YYNGEE. The CDR3 is 17 residues long. The V end was cut by 4 bases, the J end by 0 bases, with 14 bases between.

CDR3 sequence: CASVLAGGKRYNEQFF. Written as DNA, the CDR3 is TGTGCCAGCGTTCTAGCGGGGGGGAAACGATACAATGAGCAGTTCTTC. J is TRBJ2-1 and V is TRBV13; TRBD2 matches at 12 bases. The length of the CDR3 is 16 residues. Germline assignment: CDR1 PRHDT and CDR2 FYEKMQ (reference sequence). Trimming removed 8 bases from V and 4 bases from J; junction bases left unmatched: 9.

This rearrangement joins TRBV2 to TRBJ1-1; 7 nucleotides line up with TRBD1. The length of the CDR3 is 14 residues. The V segment lost 5 bases and the J segment 5 bases; nucleotides outside the gene matches: 8. CDR1 SNHLY and CDR2 FYNNEI come from the germline V gene. CDR3 sequence: CASSWTGLGTEAFF. The CDR3 DNA reads as TGTGCCAGCAGTTGGACAGGACTCGGGACTGAAGCTTTCTTT.

The V call is TRBV19, the J call TRBJ2-2; D is perhaps TRBD1 (5 bases). The CDR3 runs to 14 residues. Germline lookup yields CDR1 LNHDA and CDR2 SQIVND (reference sequence). V dropped 5 bases and J dropped 4 bases, with 11 bases sitting between them. CDR3 coding DNA: TGTGCCAGTAGTCCCAGACAGAGCACCGGGGAGCTGTTTTTT. Its translation: CASSPRQSTGELFF.

The rearrangement joins TRBV9 to TRBJ1-2, with a tentative D call TRBD1 (5 bases). The germline V gene has CDR1 SGDLS and CDR2 YYNGEE. CDR3 size: 16 residues. The V end was cut by 4 bases, the J end by 5 bases, with 21 bases between. The CDR3: CASSPRDSYGPYGYTF. CDR3 nucleotide sequence: TGTGCCAGCAGCCCGAGGGACTCTTATGGACCGTATGGCTACACCTTC.

This rearrangement joins TRBV5-1 to TRBJ2-2; weak D call: TRBD1 (6 bases). The CDR3 is 15 residues long. V lost 0 bases and J 3 bases, leaving 9 bases between the germline ends. Germline V gives CDR1 SGHRS, CDR2 YFSETQ. CDR3 sequence: CASSLAEGDTGELFF. The CDR3 DNA sequence: TGCGCCAGCAGCTTGGCCGAGGGGGACACCGGGGAGCTGTTTTTT. Using reference TRBV5-1 and TRBJ2-2 for the parts outside the CDR3, the full variable domain is KAGVTQTPRYLIKTRGQQVTLSCSPISGHRSVSWYQQTPGQGLQFLFEYFSETQRNKGNFPGRFSGRQFSNSRSEMNVSTLELGDSALYLCASSLAEGDTGELFFGEGSRLTVL.

The V gene is TRBV2, the J gene TRBJ1-4; D remains unclear. Per the germline V gene, CDR1 is SNHLY and CDR2 is FYNNEI. Trimming cost V 7 bases and J 2 bases, with 8 bases left between them. The CDR3 totals 13 residues. The CDR3 here is CASMSGTNEKLFF. CDR3 bases: TGTGCCAGCATGAGCGGGACTAATGAAAAACTGTTTTTT.

The J gene is TRBJ1-6, the V gene TRBV19; 7 nucleotides match TRBD1. The CDR3 length is 15 residues. Germline-derived CDR1 and CDR2 are LNHDA and SQIVND (reference sequence). V dropped 7 bases and J dropped 3; count of bases not matched to a gene: 6. DNA of the CDR3: TGTGCCAGTACCCTTCGACAGGGCTATAATTCACCCCTCCACTTT. Translated: CASTLRQGYNSPLHF.

V gene TRBV7-2 combines with J gene TRBJ2-7; 7 nucleotides agree with TRBD1. The CDR3 extends over 14 amino acids. The germline CDR1 and CDR2 sequences are SGHTA and FQGNSA. With V trimmed by 5 bases and J by 1 base, 5 bases remained unmatched. The CDR3, as DNA: TGTGCCAGCAGCCCGGACAGGTTTTCCTACGAGCAGTACTTC. This translates into CASSPDRFSYEQYF.

V and J are TRBV2 and TRBJ1-1, with D uncertain. The CDR3 spans 13 residues. Trimming left V 3 bases short and J 2 bases short, with 7 bases between. Looked up from germline, CDR1 is SNHLY and CDR2 is FYNNEI. CDR3 sequence (DNA): TGTGCCAGCAGTGATCCCTATAACACTGAAGCTTTCTTT. It specifies CASSDPYNTEAFF.

Only a few counts were recorded for this clone. V gene TRBV5-1 combines with J gene TRBJ2-1; 10 bases match TRBD2. Germline V gene lookup returns CDR1 SGHRS and CDR2 YFSETQ. V trimming: 3 bases; J trimming: 7 bases; junction bases outside the gene matches: 13. The CDR3 is made up of 17 amino acids. CDR3 region: CASSSTPPSGGSNEQFF. The CDR3 DNA reads TGCGCCAGCAGCTCGACTCCTCCTAGCGGGGGTAGTAATGAGCAGTTCTTC.

The chain couples TRBV5-1 to TRBJ2-6; tentative D call: TRBD2 (7 bases). The CDR3 sequence is 17 residues long. Germline CDR1 reads SGHRS; CDR2 reads YFSETQ. Deletions cut 0 bases from V and 4 bases from J, with 14 bases between. CDR3 in DNA: TGCGCCAGCAGCTTGGTTCGGGGGGCGCAAGGGGCCAACGTCCTGACTTTC. It encodes CASSLVRGAQGANVLTF.